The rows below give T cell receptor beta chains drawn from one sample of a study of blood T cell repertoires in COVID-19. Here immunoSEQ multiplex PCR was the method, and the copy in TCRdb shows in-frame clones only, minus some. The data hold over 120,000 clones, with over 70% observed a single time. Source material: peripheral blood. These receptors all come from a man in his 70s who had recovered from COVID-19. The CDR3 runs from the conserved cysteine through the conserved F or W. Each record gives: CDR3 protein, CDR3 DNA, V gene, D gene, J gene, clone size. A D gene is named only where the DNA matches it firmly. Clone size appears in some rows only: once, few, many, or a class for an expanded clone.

CSVGGLAGLYEELFF,TGCAGCGTTGGGGGACTAGCGGGATTGTACGAGGAGCTGTTTTTT,TRBV29-1,TRBD2,TRBJ2-2,NA
CASSIGLGGSPLHF,TGTGCCAGTAGTATTGGATTAGGGGGTTCACCCCTCCACTTT,TRBV19,NA,TRBJ1-6,NA
CASSLLGTSGSLYNEQFF,TGCGCCAGCAGCTTACTCGGGACTAGCGGGAGTTTGTACAATGAGCAGTTCTTC,TRBV5-1,TRBD2,TRBJ2-1,NA
CASSRKKTDPCGSGELFF,TGTGCCAGCAGCAGAAAGAAGACAGATCCTTGTGGTAGCGGGGAGCTGTTTTTT,TRBV21-1,NA,TRBJ2-2,NA
CAISERLALGTDTQYF,TGTGCCATCAGTGAGCGACTAGCGCTGGGCACAGATACGCAGTATTTT,TRBV10-3,TRBD2,TRBJ2-3,NA
CASSPDRGSPGNTIYF,TGTGCCAGCAGCCCCGACAGGGGATCCCCCGGAAACACCATATATTTT,TRBV4-2,TRBD1,TRBJ1-3,NA
CASSPLGPEQFF,TGTGCCAGCTCACCTCTTGGGCCTGAGCAGTTCTTC,TRBV18,NA,TRBJ2-1,NA
CASSFLGGRDNEQFF,TGTGCCAGCAGCTTTTTAGGCGGGAGGGACAATGAGCAGTTCTTC,TRBV7-2,TRBD2,TRBJ2-1,NA
CASSLLGGGGTDTQYF,TGTGCCAGCAGCCTACTGGGAGGGGGAGGCACAGATACGCAGTATTTT,TRBV5-5,NA,TRBJ2-3,NA
CASSRIATGSGYGYTF,TGTGCCAGCAGCCGCATAGCGACAGGGAGTGGCTATGGCTACACCTTC,TRBV11-2,TRBD1,TRBJ1-2,NA
CATSRDQGRPGETQYF,TGTGCCACCAGCAGAGATCAGGGGCGCCCCGGGGAGACCCAGTACTTC,TRBV15,NA,TRBJ2-5,NA
CASSLDGGSTGELFF,TGTGCCAGCAGCTTGGATGGCGGGAGCACCGGGGAGCTGTTTTTT,TRBV5-4,TRBD2,TRBJ2-2,once
CASSYDSLNTEAFF,TGCGCCAGCAGCTACGACAGCTTGAACACTGAAGCTTTCTTT,TRBV5-1,NA,TRBJ1-1,NA
CASSEPAWVVSDEQYF,TGTGCCAGCAGTGAGCCTGCGTGGGTAGTCAGCGACGAGCAGTACTTC,TRBV6-1,NA,TRBJ2-7,few
CASSTFPRGTNEKLFF,TGTGCCAGTAGTACCTTCCCCAGGGGAACTAATGAAAAACTGTTTTTT,TRBV19,NA,TRBJ1-4,NA
CASRPGTGGHQPQHF,TGTGCCAGCAGACCCGGGACAGGGGGCCATCAGCCCCAGCATTTT,TRBV6-5,TRBD1,TRBJ1-5,NA
CASSLGGGNEQFF,TGTGCCAGCAGTTTGGGTGGGGGGAATGAGCAGTTCTTC,TRBV12-3/TRBV12-4,NA,TRBJ2-1,NA
CATSRDENRVTDGYTF,TGTGCCACCAGCAGAGATGAAAACAGGGTAACGGATGGCTACACCTTC,TRBV15,NA,TRBJ1-2,NA
CASSLIGSGYGYTF,TGTGCCAGCAGTTTAATAGGGTCAGGGTATGGCTACACCTTC,TRBV28,NA,TRBJ1-2,NA
CASSLGQDSNYGYTF,TGCGCCAGCAGCTTGGGTCAGGACAGCAACTATGGCTACACCTTC,TRBV5-1,NA,TRBJ1-2,few
CASSFPGLAGVVEQFF,TGTGCCAGCAGTTTCCCGGGACTAGCGGGAGTTGTTGAGCAGTTCTTC,TRBV28,TRBD2,TRBJ2-1,NA
CASSLSQGGIEQFF,TGCGCCAGCAGCTTGAGCCAGGGAGGGATTGAGCAGTTCTTC,TRBV5-1,TRBD2,TRBJ2-1,NA